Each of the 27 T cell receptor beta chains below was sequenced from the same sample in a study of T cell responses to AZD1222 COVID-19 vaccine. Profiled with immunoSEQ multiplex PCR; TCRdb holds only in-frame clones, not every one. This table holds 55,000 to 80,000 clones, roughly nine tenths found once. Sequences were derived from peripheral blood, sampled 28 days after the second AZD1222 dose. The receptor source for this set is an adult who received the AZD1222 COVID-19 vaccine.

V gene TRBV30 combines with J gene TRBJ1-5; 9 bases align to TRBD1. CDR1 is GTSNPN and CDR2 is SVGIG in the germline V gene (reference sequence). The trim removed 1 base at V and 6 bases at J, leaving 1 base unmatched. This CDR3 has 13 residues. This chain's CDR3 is CAWSGQGVQPQHF. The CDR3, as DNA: TGTGCCTGGAGTGGACAGGGGGTTCAGCCCCAGCATTTT.

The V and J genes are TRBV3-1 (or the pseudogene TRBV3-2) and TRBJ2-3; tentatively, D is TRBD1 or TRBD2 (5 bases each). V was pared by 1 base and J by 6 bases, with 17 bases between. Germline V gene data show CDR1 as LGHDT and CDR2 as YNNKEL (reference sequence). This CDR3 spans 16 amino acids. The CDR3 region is CASSQGGGSGPDTQYF. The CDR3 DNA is TGTGCCAGCAGCCAAGGGGGCGGTTCGGGACCCGATACGCAGTATTTT.

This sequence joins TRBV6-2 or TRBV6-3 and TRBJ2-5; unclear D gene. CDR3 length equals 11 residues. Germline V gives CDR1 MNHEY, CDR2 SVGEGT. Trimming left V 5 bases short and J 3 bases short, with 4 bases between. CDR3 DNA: TGTGCCAGCAGTGCTGAAGAGACCCAGTACTTC. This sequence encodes CASSAEETQYF.

The CDR3 reads CSVGAGGSYEQYF. In DNA form, the CDR3 reads TGCAGCGTTGGGGCGGGGGGCAGCTACGAGCAGTACTTC. The chain links TRBV29-1 to TRBJ2-7; the match to TRBD2 covers 8 bases. The ends lost 4 bases at V and 3 bases at J; junction bases unmatched: 5. CDR1 is SQVTM, CDR2 ANQGSEA, per germline. This CDR3 comprises 13 residues.

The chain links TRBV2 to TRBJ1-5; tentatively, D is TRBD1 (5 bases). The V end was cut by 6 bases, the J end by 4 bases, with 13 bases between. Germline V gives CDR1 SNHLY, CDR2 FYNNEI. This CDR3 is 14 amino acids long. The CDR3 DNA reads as TGTGCCAGCAGCGAGGGGACGGCTAATCAGCCCCAGCATTTT. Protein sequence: CASSEGTANQPQHF.

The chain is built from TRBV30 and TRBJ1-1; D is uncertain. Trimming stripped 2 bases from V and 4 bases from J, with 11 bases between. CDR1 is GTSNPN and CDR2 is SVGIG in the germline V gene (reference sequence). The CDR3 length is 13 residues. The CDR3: CAWSKDSGTEAFF. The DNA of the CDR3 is TGTGCCTGGAGTAAGGACTCGGGCACTGAAGCTTTCTTT.

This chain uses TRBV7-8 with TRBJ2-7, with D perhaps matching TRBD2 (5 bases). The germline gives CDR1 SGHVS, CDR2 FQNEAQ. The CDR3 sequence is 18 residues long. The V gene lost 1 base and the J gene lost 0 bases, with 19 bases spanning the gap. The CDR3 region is CASSLGRVGSADSYEQYF. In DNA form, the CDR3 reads TGTGCCAGCAGCTTAGGCCGAGTCGGTAGCGCCGACTCCTACGAGCAGTACTTC.

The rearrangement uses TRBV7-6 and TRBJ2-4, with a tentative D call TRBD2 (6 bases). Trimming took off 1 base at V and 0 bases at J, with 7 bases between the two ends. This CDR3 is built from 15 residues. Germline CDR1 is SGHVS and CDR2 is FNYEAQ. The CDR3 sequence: CASSLEAGAKNIQYF. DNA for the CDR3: TGTGCCAGCAGCTTAGAAGCGGGAGCCAAAAACATTCAGTACTTC.

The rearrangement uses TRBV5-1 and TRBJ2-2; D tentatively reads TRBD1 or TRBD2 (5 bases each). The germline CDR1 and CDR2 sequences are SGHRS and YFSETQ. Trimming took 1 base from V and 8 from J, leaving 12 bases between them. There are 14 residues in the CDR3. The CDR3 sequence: CASSLRTRGGELFF. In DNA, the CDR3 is TGCGCCAGCAGCTTGAGGACGAGGGGAGGGGAGCTGTTTTTT.

The CDR3 reads CATSIRPSNEKLFF. As DNA, the CDR3 is TGTGCCACCAGCATCAGACCATCCAATGAAAAACTGTTTTTT. The chain recombines TRBV15 with TRBJ1-4; no firm D call. This CDR3 spans 14 amino acids. Germline CDR1 is LNHNV and CDR2 is YYDKDF (reference sequence). With 4 bases removed from V and 5 bases from J, the gap between germline ends came to 11 bases.

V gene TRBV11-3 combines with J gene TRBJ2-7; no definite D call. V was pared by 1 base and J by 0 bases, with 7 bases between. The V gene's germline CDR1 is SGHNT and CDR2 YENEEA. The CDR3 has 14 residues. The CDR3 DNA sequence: TGTGCCAGCAGCTTAGGTGCAGCCTCCTACGAGCAGTACTTC. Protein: CASSLGAASYEQYF.

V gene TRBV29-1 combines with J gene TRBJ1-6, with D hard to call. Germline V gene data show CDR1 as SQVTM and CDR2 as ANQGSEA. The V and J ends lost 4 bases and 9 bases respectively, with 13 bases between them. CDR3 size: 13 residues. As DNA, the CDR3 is TGCAGCGTTGCAGTGGGAGGTAGTTCACCCCTCCACTTT. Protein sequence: CSVAVGGSSPLHF.

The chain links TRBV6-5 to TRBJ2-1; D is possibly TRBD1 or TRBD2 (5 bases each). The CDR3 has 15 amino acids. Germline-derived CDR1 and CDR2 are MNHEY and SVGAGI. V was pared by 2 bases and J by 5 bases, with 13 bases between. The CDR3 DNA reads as TGTGCCAGCAGTTACCTCGGGGCGGCCGACAATGAGCAGTTCTTC. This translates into CASSYLGAADNEQFF.

The CDR3 DNA follows: TGTGCCAGCAGCTTAACCCGGGATGCACCCCTCCACTTT. Its translation: CASSLTRDAPLHF. J is TRBJ1-6 and V is TRBV7-8; D uncertain. The length of the CDR3 is 13 residues. The germline gives CDR1 SGHVS, CDR2 FQNEAQ. Trimming took off 2 bases at V and 11 bases at J, with 10 bases between the two ends. Full variable domain (rest looked up from reference TRBV7-8 and TRBJ1-6): GAGVSQSPRYKVAKRGQDVALRCDPISGHVSLFWYQQALGQGPEFLTYFQNEAQLDKSGLPSDRFFAERPEGSVSTLKIQRTQQEDSAVYLCASSLTRDAPLHFGNGTRLTVT.

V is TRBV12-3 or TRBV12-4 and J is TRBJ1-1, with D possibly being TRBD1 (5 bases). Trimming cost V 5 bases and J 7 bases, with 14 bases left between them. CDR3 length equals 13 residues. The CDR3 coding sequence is TGTGCCAGCAGTCCCGTTGGGGGTGGTGAAGCTTTCTTT. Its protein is CASSPVGGGEAFF.

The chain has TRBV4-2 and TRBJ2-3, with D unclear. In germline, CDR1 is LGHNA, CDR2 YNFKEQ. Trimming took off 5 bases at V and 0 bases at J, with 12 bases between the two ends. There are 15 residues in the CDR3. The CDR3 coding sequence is TGTGCCAGCAGCGGTTGGGCAGACAGCACAGATACGCAGTATTTT. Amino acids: CASSGWADSTDTQYF.

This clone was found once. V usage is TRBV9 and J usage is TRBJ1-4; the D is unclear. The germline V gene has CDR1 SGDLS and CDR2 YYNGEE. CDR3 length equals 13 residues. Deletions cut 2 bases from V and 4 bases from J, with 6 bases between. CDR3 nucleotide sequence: TGTGCCAGCAGCGTGGGGTTTAATGAAAAACTGTTTTTT. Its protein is CASSVGFNEKLFF. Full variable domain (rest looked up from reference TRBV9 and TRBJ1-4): DSGVTQTPKHLITATGQRVTLRCSPRSGDLSVYWYQQSLDQGLQFLIQYYNGEERAKGNILERFSAQQFPDLHSELNLSSLELGDSALYFCASSVGFNEKLFFGSGTQLSVL.

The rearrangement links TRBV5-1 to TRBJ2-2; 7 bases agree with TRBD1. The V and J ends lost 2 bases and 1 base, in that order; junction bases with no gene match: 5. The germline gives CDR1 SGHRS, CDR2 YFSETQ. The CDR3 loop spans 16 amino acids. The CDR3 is CASSFDRVENTGELFF. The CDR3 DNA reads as TGCGCCAGCAGCTTTGACAGGGTGGAGAACACCGGGGAGCTGTTTTTT. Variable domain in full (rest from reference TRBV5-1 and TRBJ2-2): KAGVTQTPRYLIKTRGQQVTLSCSPISGHRSVSWYQQTPGQGLQFLFEYFSETQRNKGNFPGRFSGRQFSNSRSEMNVSTLELGDSALYLCASSFDRVENTGELFFGEGSRLTVL.

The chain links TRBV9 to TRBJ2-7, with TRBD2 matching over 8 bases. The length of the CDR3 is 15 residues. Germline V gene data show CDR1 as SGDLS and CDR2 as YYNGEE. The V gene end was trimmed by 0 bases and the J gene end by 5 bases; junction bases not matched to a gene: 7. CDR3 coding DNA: TGTGCCAGCAGCGTAGCCAGCGGGAGTACGAACGAGCAGTACTTC. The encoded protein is CASSVASGSTNEQYF.

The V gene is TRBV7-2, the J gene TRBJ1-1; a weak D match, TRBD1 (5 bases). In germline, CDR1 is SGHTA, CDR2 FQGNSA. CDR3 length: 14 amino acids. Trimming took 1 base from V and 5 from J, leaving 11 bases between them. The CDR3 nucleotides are TGTGCCAGCAGCTTAGAAGGGGTGAGAACTGAAGCTTTCTTT. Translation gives CASSLEGVRTEAFF.

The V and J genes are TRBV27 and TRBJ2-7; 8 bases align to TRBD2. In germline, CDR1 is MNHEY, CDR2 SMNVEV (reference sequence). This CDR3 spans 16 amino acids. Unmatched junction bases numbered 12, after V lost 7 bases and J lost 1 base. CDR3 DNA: TGTGCCAGCACCTCCGGGGGAGCGGGAGAGTCCTACGAGCAGTACTTC. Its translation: CASTSGGAGESYEQYF.

The CDR3 reads CASSLDEQGRVQETQYF. As DNA, the CDR3 is TGTGCCAGCAGCTTAGATGAACAAGGAAGGGTGCAAGAGACCCAGTACTTC. J is TRBJ2-5 and V is TRBV11-2; D is ambiguous. The CDR3 sequence is 17 residues long. CDR1 is SGHAT and CDR2 is FQNNGV in the germline V gene. V lost 0 bases, J lost 2 bases, and 16 bases lay in between.

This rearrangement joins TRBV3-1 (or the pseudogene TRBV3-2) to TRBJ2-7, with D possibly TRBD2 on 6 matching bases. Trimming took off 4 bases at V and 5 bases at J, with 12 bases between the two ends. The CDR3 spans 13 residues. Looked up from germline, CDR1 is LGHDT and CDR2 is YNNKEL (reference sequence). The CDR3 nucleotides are TGTGCCAGCAGCCTGACTAGGATCCACGAGCAGTACTTC. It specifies CASSLTRIHEQYF.

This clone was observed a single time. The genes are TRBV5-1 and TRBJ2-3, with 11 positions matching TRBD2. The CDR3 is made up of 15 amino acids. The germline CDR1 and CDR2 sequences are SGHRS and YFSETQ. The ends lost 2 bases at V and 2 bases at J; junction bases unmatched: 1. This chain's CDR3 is CASSLLAGDTDTQYF. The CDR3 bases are TGCGCCAGCAGCTTACTAGCGGGAGACACAGATACGCAGTATTTT.

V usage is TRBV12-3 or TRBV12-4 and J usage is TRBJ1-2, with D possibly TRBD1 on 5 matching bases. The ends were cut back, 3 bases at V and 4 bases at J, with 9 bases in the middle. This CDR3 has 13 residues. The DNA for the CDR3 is TGTGCCAGCAGTTTCCAGGGAACCTATGGCTACACCTTC. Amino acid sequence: CASSFQGTYGYTF.

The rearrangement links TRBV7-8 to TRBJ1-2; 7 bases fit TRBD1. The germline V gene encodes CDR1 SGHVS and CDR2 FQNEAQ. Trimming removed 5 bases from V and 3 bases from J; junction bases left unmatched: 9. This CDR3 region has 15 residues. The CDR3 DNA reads TGTGCCAGCAGCGTTACAGGGGTAGGGTACTATGGCTACACCTTC. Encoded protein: CASSVTGVGYYGYTF.

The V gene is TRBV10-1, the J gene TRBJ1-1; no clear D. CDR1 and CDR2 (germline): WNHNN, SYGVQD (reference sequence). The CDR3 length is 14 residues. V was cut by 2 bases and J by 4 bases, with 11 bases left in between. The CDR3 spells CASSEGNSGTEAFF. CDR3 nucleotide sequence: TGCGCCAGCAGTGAGGGAAACAGTGGCACTGAAGCTTTCTTT.